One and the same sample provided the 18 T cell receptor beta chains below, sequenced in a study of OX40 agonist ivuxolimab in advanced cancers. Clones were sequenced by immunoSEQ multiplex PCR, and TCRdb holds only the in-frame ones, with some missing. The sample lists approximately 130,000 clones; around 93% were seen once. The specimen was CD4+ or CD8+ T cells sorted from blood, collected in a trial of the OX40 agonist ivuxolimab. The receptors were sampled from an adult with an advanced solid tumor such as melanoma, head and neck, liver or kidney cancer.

CDR3 sequence: CASSMGNRDYEEQYF. As DNA, the CDR3 is TGTGCCAGCAGCATGGGCAACCGGGACTACGAGGAGCAGTACTTC. The chain uses TRBV7-2 and TRBJ2-7, with TRBD2 identical over 7 bases. CDR3 length: 15 residues. Germline V gene sequence: CDR1 SGHTA, CDR2 FQGNSA. Trimming at V came to 5 bases and at J to 7 bases, leaving 14 bases not matched to a gene.

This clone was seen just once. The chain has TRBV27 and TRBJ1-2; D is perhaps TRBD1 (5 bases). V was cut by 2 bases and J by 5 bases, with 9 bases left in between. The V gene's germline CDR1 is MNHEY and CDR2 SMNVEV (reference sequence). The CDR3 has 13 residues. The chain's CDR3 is CASSLTGEYGYTF. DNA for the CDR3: TGTGCCAGCAGTTTAACGGGGGAGTATGGCTACACCTTC.

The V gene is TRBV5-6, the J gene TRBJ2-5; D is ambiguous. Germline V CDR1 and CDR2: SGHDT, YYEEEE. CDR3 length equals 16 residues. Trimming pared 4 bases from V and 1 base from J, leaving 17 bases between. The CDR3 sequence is CASSQTRLLPQETQYF. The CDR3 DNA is TGTGCCAGCAGCCAGACTCGACTGTTGCCCCAAGAGACCCAGTACTTC.

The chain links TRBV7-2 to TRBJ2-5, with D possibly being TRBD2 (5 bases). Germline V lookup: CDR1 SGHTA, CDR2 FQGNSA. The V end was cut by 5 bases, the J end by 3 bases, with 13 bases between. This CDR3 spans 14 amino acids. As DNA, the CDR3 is TGTGCCAGCAGCCTACGCGGAGGCAAAGAGACCCAGTACTTC. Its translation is CASSLRGGKETQYF.

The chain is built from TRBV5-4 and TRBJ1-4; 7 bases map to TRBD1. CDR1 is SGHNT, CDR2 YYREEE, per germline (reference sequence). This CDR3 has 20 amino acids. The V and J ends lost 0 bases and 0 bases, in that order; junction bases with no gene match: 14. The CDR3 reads CASSLVATRTGPATNEKLFF. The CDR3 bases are TGTGCCAGCAGCTTGGTGGCCACACGGACAGGTCCTGCAACTAATGAAAAACTGTTTTTT.

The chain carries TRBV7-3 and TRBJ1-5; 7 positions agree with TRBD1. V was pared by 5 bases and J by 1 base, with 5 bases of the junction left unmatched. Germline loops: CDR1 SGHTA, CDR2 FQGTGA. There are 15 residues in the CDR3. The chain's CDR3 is CASSPLRGSNQPQHF. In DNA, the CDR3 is TGTGCCAGCAGCCCCCTCAGGGGGAGCAATCAGCCCCAGCATTTT.

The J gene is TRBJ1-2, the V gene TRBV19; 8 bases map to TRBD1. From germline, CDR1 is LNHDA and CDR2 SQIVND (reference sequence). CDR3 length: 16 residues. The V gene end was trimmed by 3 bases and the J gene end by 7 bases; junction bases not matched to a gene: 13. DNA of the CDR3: TGTGCCAGTAGTATCAGCTACAGCAGGGGGCGAAGTGGCTACACCTTC. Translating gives CASSISYSRGRSGYTF. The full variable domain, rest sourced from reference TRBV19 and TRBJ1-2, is DGGITQSPKYLFRKEGQNVTLSCEQNLNHDAMYWYRQDPGQGLRLIYYSQIVNDFQKGDIAEGYSVSREKKESFPLTVTSAQKNPTAFYLCASSISYSRGRSGYTFGSGTRLTVV.

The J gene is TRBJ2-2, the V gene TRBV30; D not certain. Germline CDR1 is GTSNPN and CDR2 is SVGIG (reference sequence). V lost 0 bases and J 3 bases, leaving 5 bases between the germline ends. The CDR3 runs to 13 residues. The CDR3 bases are TGTGCCTGGAGTGTACTTTACACCGGGGAGCTGTTTTTT. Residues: CAWSVLYTGELFF.

The CDR3 DNA follows: TGTGCCAGCAGCCTACAGGGGGACGCGACCCAGTACTTC. Translated: CASSLQGDATQYF. The chain couples TRBV7-2 to TRBJ2-5; TRBD1 matches 8 bases. J gave up 7 bases and V 5 bases, and 6 bases lay outside the gene matches. The V gene's germline CDR1 is SGHTA and CDR2 FQGNSA. The CDR3 contains 13 residues.

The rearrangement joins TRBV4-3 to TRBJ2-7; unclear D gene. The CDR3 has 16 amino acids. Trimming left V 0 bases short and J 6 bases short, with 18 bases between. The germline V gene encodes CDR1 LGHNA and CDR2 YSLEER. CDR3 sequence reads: CASSQDRGNSKTEQYF. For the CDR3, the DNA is TGCGCCAGCAGCCAAGATCGTGGGAACAGTAAGACCGAGCAGTACTTC.

The CDR3 reads CASSEQGRTGELFF. The CDR3, as DNA: TGCGCCAGCAGTGAACAGGGAAGGACCGGGGAGCTGTTTTTT. The chain links TRBV10-1 to TRBJ2-2; maybe TRBD1 (6 bases). Germline V gene sequence: CDR1 WNHNN, CDR2 SYGVQD (reference sequence). The CDR3 consists of 14 residues. V was cut by 3 bases and J by 5 bases, with 10 bases left in between.

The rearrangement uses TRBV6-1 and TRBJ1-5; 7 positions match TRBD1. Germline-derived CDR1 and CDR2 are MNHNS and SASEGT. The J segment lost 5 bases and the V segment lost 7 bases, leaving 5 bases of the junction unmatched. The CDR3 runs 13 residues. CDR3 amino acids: CASILGQDQPQHF. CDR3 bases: TGTGCCAGCATTCTCGGACAGGATCAGCCCCAGCATTTT.

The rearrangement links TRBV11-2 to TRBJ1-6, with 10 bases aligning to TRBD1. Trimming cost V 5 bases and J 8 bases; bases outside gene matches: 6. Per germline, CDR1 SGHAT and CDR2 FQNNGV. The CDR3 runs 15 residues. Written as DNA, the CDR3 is TGTGCCAGCAGCGGAATGGGACAGGGGTATTCACCCCTCCACTTT. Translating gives CASSGMGQGYSPLHF.

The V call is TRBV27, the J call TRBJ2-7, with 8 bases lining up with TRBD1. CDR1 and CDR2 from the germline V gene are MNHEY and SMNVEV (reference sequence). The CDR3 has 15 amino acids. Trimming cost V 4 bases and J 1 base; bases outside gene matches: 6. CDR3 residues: CASSSQGAGSYEQYF. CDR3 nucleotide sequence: TGTGCCAGCAGTTCCCAGGGGGCCGGATCCTACGAGCAGTACTTC.

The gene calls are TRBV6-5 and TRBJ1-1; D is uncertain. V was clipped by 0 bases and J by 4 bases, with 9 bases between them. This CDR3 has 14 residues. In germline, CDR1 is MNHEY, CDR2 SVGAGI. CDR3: CASSYSWRGTEAFF. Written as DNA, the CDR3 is TGTGCCAGCAGTTACTCGTGGCGGGGCACTGAAGCTTTCTTT.

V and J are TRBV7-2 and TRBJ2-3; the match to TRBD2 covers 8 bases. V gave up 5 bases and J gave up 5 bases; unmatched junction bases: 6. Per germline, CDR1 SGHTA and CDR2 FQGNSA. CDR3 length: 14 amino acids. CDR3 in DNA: TGTGCCAGCAGCCCCACGGGGGGGCAAGATACGCAGTATTTT. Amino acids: CASSPTGGQDTQYF.

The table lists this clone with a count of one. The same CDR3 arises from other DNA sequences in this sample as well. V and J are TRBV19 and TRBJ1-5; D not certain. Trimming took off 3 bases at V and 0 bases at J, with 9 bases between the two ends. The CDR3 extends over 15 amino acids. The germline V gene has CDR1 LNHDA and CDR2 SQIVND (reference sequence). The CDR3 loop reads CASSIGPGSNQPQHF. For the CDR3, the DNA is TGTGCCAGTAGTATTGGGCCGGGTAGCAATCAGCCCCAGCATTTT.

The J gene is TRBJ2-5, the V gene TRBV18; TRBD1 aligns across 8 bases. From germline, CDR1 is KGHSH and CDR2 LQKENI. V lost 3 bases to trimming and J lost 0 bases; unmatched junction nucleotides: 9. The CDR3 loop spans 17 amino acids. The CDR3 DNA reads TGTGCCAGCTCACCCAGGACAGGGACGGGGTACCAAGAGACCCAGTACTTC. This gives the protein CASSPRTGTGYQETQYF.